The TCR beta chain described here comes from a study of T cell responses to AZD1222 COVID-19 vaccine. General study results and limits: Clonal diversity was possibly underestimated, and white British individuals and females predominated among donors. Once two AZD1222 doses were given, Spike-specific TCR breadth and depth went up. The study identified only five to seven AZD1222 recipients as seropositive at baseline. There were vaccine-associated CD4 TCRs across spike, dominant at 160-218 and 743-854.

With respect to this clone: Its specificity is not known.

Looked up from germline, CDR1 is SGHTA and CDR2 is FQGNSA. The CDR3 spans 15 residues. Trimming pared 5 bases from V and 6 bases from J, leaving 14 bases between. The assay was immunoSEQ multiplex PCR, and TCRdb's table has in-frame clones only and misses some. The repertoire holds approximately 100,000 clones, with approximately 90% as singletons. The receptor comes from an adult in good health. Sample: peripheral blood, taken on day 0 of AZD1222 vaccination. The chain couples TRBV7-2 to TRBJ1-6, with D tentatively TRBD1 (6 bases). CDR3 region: CASSPTGQFNSPLHF. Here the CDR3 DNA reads TGTGCCAGCAGCCCGACCGGACAGTTTAATTCACCCCTCCACTTT.